The 8 T cell receptor beta chains below come from one sample, sequenced in a study of blood T cells in healthy people across ages. Sample-barcoded 5' priming and a J-beta primer mix drove a second PCR of about 6 to 12 cycles. TCRdb analysed the 5' RACE reads with MiXCR anew, one entry per CDR3 protein. This table has approximately 800,000 distinct CDR3 sequences, 50% to 65% appearing once. Material for sequencing was blood. The receptors here all came from an elderly man in good health.

This clonotype showed up many times. The rearrangement uses TRBV13 and TRBJ1-2, with a tentative D call TRBD1 (5 bases). CDR1 is PRHDT and CDR2 is FYEKMQ in the germline V gene (reference sequence). The CDR3 loop spans 12 amino acids. V dropped 3 bases and J dropped 4 bases, with 6 bases sitting between them. CDR3 nucleotides: TGTGCCAGCAGCTTTGGGGGCTATGGCTACACCTTC. It specifies CASSFGGYGYTF. Supplemented by reference TRBV13 and TRBJ1-2, the full variable domain reads AAGVIQSPRHLIKEKRETATLKCYPIPRHDTVYWYQQGPGQDPQFLISFYEKMQSDKGSIPDRFSAQQFSDYHSELNMSSLELGDSALYFCASSFGGYGYTFGSGTRLTVV.

This clonotype was seen a few times. The chain combines TRBV9 with TRBJ2-1; D not resolved. V was clipped by 0 bases and J by 4 bases, with 11 bases between them. CDR1 and CDR2 from the germline V gene are SGDLS and YYNGEE. CDR3 length equals 15 residues. The CDR3 nucleotides are TGTGCCAGCAGCGTAGAGTGGGCGGCATACAATGAGCAGTTCTTC. Its translation is CASSVEWAAYNEQFF.

The rearrangement links TRBV4-2 to TRBJ2-1; 11 nucleotides agree with TRBD2. V was pared by 4 bases and J by 7 bases, with 12 bases of the junction left unmatched. CDR3 length equals 17 residues. Germline CDR1 LGHNA, CDR2 YNFKEQ. The CDR3 DNA reads TGTGCCAGCAGCCTCGGGACTAGCGGAGGAATCAAGAATGAGCAGTTCTTC. Its translation is CASSLGTSGGIKNEQFF.

This clonotype was counted between two and nine times. This chain links TRBV7-2 with TRBJ2-4; the match to TRBD2 covers 7 bases. The germline CDR1 and CDR2 sequences are SGHTA and FQGNSA. The CDR3 contains 15 residues. V lost 5 bases and J lost 5; bases outside the gene matches: 9. The CDR3 here is CASSQRAGLENIQYF. The CDR3 bases are TGTGCCAGCAGCCAGAGAGCGGGATTGGAAAACATTCAGTACTTC.

This clonotype was counted only a few times. This rearrangement joins TRBV6-6 to TRBJ2-5; 11 bases align to TRBD2. V shed 6 bases, J shed 0 bases, and the junction held 6 bases outside the gene matches. This CDR3 has 16 amino acids. Germline lookup yields CDR1 MNHNY and CDR2 SVGAGI (reference sequence). The DNA of the CDR3 is TGTGCCAGCAGGAATAGCGGGAGGGCGTACCAAGAGACCCAGTACTTC. Translation: CASRNSGRAYQETQYF.

This chain joins TRBV11-2 and TRBJ2-1; TRBD2 agrees at 8 bases. J was trimmed by 5 bases and V by 7 bases; bases with no gene match: 7. The CDR3 is made up of 14 amino acids. CDR1 is SGHAT, CDR2 FQNNGV, per germline. Here the CDR3 reads CASNLAGYHNEQFF. The CDR3 DNA reads TGTGCCAGCAATTTAGCGGGATACCACAATGAGCAGTTCTTC.

The gene calls are TRBV20-1 and TRBJ2-7; D ambiguous. Germline CDR1 DFQATT, CDR2 SNEGSKA (reference sequence). Trimming took off 5 bases at V and 0 bases at J, with 11 bases between the two ends. The CDR3 contains 13 residues. The CDR3 DNA sequence: TGCAGTGCTGAGCCTGAGAGCTCCTACGAGCAGTACTTC. Its translation is CSAEPESSYEQYF.

The chain has TRBV19 and TRBJ2-7; TRBD1 matches 9 bases. Trimming took 5 bases from V and 3 from J; bases not matched to a gene: 8. This CDR3 is 15 amino acids long. CDR1 and CDR2 (germline): LNHDA, SQIVND (reference sequence). The CDR3 spells CASSPGQGIFYEQYF. The DNA for the CDR3 is TGTGCCAGTAGTCCCGGACAGGGGATATTCTACGAGCAGTACTTC.